This TCR beta chain emerged from a study of identical twins (dated by TCRdb to the mid-2010s). Context from the whole study: TCR alpha and beta repertoires from monozygotic twins, unrelated adults of various ages and cord blood were deep-sequenced to test whether fetal clonotypes persist. To rule out contamination, the twin experiments were replicated at different times with different library preparation protocols. What the work shows at the level of the full study, not this receptor alone: Out-of-frame TCR alpha sharing in monozygotic twins was systematically underestimated by recombination models, whereas sharing between unrelated individuals was in agreement with the recombination models. Invariant T cells such as MAIT and iNKT could partly confound zero-insertion analyses, though diverse VJ usage argued against this for most clonotypes. Compared with coincidental sharing between unrelated individuals, out-of-frame TCR alpha sequences shared between twins had an excess of sequences with low generation probability. Because the same donors could not be followed over many years, the conclusions depended on cross-sectional statistical analysis. Fewer insertions were carried by abundant cord blood beta clonotypes, a similar but weaker trend appeared in young adult naive repertoires, and no such trend appeared in memory repertoires. A weaker excess of twin sharing was found in beta out-of-frame sequences because the signal-to-noise ratio was lowered by fewer shared sequences.

All donors were healthy Caucasians. Three pairs of female monozygotic twins, all aged roughly 18 to 29 years, were included in the twin cohort. Peripheral blood mononuclear cells were the source from which RNA for the TCR libraries was isolated. The library was built by means of 5' RACE. Sequencing instrument: Illumina HiSeq 2000. A universal primer binding site was added through template switching, and the final cDNA carried a unique molecular identifier so that TCR cDNA molecules could be counted accurately. Specific primers in the conserved constant-segment region were used to synthesize first-strand cDNA for TCR alpha and beta chains. To control for contamination, each cDNA library was double barcoded with a SMART-Mk sample barcode plus Illumina barcodes. TruSeq adapter sequences along with Illumina sample barcodes were introduced in two successive PCR steps. TCR alpha and beta cDNA libraries were sequenced on the Illumina HiSeq platform with custom primers. The study's processing was this. MiGEC was used to process raw reads and extract unique molecular identifiers, and MiXCR was used to find CDR3 positions. For each individual, recombination models were inferred using an EM algorithm with the repgenHMM and IGoR tools. Shared clonotype analysis was performed with the tcR package in R, normalizing sharing by the product of cloneset sizes. To study raw recombination without the effects of thymic and clonal selection, out-of-frame nonproductive sequences were analyzed. The public sequencing data were trimmed at Q25 with fastp and processed into clonotypes with MiXCR by TCRdb, which kept only in-frame beta chains. Merged by CDR3 protein, the rows form single entries marked with the most common genes and DNA. These V and J calls rely on TCRdb rather than the paper's analysis. The sample table holds roughly 630,000 distinct CDR3 sequences, of which just over 7% were seen once. The ten largest clones take up approximately 1.5% of the sample.

Of note for this clonotype: The antigen it binds to is not known. Within one base of it there is no much larger clone, and no base qualities were kept.

These data are also associated with another study on yellow fever vaccine responses in identical twins. The second study also describes: The authors reported that the T cell response to vaccination in identical twins appeared partly convergent and partly personalized. In identical twins, the study followed T cell clones that responded to the vaccine with precision.

Sequencing was done on a sample of PBMCs. The source of this sequence is a woman younger than 30 in good health.

The sequence in DNA is TGTGCCAGCAGCTTAGTGGGGGCGCAGGGCTACACCTTC. The encoded protein is CASSLVGAQGYTF. The rearrangement joined TRBV11-2 to TRBJ1-2, with a tentative D gene TRBD1 over 6 matching bases. CDR1 and CDR2 are drawn from the germline V gene: SGHAT, FQNNGV. V loses 1 base of germline sequence and J loses 8 bases, and the interval between the two ends is 11 bases. The cysteine opens and the phenylalanine closes a CDR3 of 13 amino acids. The retained sequence is limited to the CDR3, 39 bases, with the frame set at the first base.